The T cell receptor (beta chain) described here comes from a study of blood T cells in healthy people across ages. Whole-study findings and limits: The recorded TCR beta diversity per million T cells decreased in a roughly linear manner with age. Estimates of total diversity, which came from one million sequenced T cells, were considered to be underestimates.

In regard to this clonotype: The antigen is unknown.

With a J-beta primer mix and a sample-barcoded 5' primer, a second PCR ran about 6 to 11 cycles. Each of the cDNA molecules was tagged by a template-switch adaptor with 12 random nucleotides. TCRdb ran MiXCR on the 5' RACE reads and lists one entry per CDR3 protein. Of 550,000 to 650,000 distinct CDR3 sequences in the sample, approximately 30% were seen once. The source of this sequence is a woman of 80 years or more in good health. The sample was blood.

The DNA for the CDR3 is TGTGCCAGCAGTTTCCGGGGGGGTGGCTACACCTTC. Its protein is CASSFRGGGYTF. The chain is built from TRBV28 and TRBJ1-2; possible D gene TRBD1, 5 bases. Germline values: CDR1 MDHEN, CDR2 SYDVKM. The CDR3 loop spans 12 amino acids. The V gene lost 3 bases and the J gene lost 7 bases, with 9 bases spanning the gap.